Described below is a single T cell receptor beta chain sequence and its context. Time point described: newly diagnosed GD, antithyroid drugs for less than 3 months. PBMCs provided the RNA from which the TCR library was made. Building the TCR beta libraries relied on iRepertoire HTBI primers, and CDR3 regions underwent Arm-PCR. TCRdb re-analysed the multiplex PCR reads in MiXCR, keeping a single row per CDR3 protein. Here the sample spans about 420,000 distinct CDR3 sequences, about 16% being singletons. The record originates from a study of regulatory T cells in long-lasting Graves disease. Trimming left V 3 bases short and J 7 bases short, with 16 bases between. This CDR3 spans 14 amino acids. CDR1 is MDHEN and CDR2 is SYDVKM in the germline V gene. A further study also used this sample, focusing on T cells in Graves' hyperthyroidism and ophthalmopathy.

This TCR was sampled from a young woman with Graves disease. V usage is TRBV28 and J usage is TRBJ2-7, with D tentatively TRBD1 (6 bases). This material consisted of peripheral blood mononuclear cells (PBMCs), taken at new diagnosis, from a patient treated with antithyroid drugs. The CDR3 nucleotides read TGTGCCAGCAGTTTCCGAGGGGGAATGGGGGAGCAGTACTTC. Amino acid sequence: CASSFRGGMGEQYF.